Following are 22 T cell receptor beta chains from one sample sequenced in a study of T cell responses to AZD1222 COVID-19 vaccine. The data were produced by immunoSEQ multiplex PCR, yet TCRdb's version contains in-frame clones alone and is incomplete. Of about 99,000 clones listed, around nine tenths are singletons. This specimen was peripheral blood, taken on day 0 of AZD1222 vaccination. The receptors originated from an adult in good health.

A word on this clone: This sample includes further DNA sequences coding for the same CDR3. This chain joins TRBV30 and TRBJ1-1; 7 bases are shared with TRBD1. CDR1 is GTSNPN, CDR2 SVGIG, per germline (reference sequence). There are 13 residues in the CDR3. With 5 bases clipped from V and 0 bases from J, the junction kept 3 bases outside the gene matches. CDR3 amino acids: CAWSDRMNTEAFF. The CDR3 DNA is TGTGCCTGGTCGGACAGGATGAACACTGAAGCTTTCTTT.

The gene calls are TRBV19 and TRBJ1-5, with D unclear. V was shortened by 3 bases and J by 4 bases, with 13 bases between the two germline ends. CDR3 length equals 15 residues. Germline V gene lookup returns CDR1 LNHDA and CDR2 SQIVND (reference sequence). CDR3 region: CASSMAPIGNQPQHF. CDR3 DNA: TGTGCCAGTAGTATGGCCCCGATAGGGAATCAGCCCCAGCATTTT.

This chain joins TRBV6-5 and TRBJ2-1, with 9 bases matching TRBD1. Germline V gene data show CDR1 as MNHEY and CDR2 as SVGAGI. CDR3 size: 15 residues. With 4 bases clipped from V and 6 bases from J, the junction kept 7 bases outside the gene matches. The CDR3 nucleotides read TGTGCCAGCAGTTTCCCCGGGACAGGGTCCAATGAGCAGTTCTTC. This codes for CASSFPGTGSNEQFF.

The rearrangement joins TRBV12-3 or TRBV12-4 to TRBJ2-5; D might be TRBD1 (6 bases). The CDR3 covers 12 residues. V lost 5 bases and J lost 5, with 9 bases in between. This CDR3 is CASSTGYETQYF. The CDR3 coding sequence is TGTGCCAGCAGTACAGGGTACGAGACCCAGTACTTC.

The CDR3 nucleotides are TGTGCCAGTAGTATAGTACGGGAAGTCAATCAGCCCCAGCATTTT. Amino acids: CASSIVREVNQPQHF. This sequence joins TRBV19 and TRBJ1-5, with D unresolved. This CDR3 has 15 amino acids. Germline V gene data show CDR1 as LNHDA and CDR2 as SQIVND (reference sequence). Trimming took 1 base from V and 3 from J, leaving 10 bases between them.

The V gene is TRBV18, the J gene TRBJ1-2; possibly TRBD1 for D (5 bases). The V end was cut by 3 bases, the J end by 6 bases, with 26 bases between. Germline V gives CDR1 KGHSH, CDR2 LQKENI. The CDR3 has 18 residues. CDR3 sequence: CASSPTHVQAAIGHGYTF. CDR3 nucleotides: TGTGCCAGCTCACCGACGCACGTACAGGCCGCCATTGGGCATGGCTACACCTTC.

The chain is built from TRBV28 and TRBJ2-5, with TRBD2 as a possible D gene (7 bases). Trimming cost V 4 bases and J 0 bases, with 12 bases left between them. The germline V gene encodes CDR1 MDHEN and CDR2 SYDVKM. The CDR3 contains 15 residues. CDR3 sequence (DNA): TGTGCCAGCAGTTCCCCGGGGGGCCACCAAGAGACCCAGTACTTC. It codes for CASSSPGGHQETQYF.

The genes are TRBV2 and TRBJ2-1, with D perhaps matching TRBD2 (5 bases). Trimming took 1 base from V and 6 from J, leaving 13 bases between them. The germline CDR1 and CDR2 sequences are SNHLY and FYNNEI. The CDR3 runs to 15 residues. The CDR3: CASSEEQYGGNEQFF. CDR3 coding DNA: TGTGCCAGCAGTGAAGAGCAGTACGGAGGCAATGAGCAGTTCTTC.

V is TRBV28 and J is TRBJ2-1; D uncertain. Trimming cost V 3 bases and J 4 bases, with 13 bases left between them. The CDR3 runs to 15 residues. CDR1 and CDR2 (germline): MDHEN, SYDVKM. CDR3 protein: CASSFRAARYNEQFF. The CDR3 DNA is TGTGCCAGCAGTTTTAGGGCAGCGAGATACAATGAGCAGTTCTTC.

This chain connects TRBV28 to TRBJ1-6; no definite D call. The germline gives CDR1 MDHEN, CDR2 SYDVKM. The V and J ends lost 1 base and 6 bases respectively, with 7 bases between them. The CDR3 consists of 14 residues. The CDR3 region has the DNA TGTGCCAGCAGTTTATTACCGTCTAATTCACCCCTCCACTTT. This sequence encodes CASSLLPSNSPLHF.

The rearrangement joins TRBV19 to TRBJ1-5; D remains ambiguous. Trimming left V 3 bases short and J 3 bases short, with 9 bases between. Germline assignment: CDR1 LNHDA and CDR2 SQIVND (reference sequence). The CDR3 is 14 amino acids. For the CDR3, the DNA is TGTGCCAGTAGTATGAAGCACCTCAATCAGCCCCAGCATTTT. It codes for CASSMKHLNQPQHF.

V gene TRBV19 combines with J gene TRBJ2-5, with D possibly matching TRBD2 (5 bases). The CDR3 has 15 residues. Trimming pared 5 bases from V and 5 bases from J, leaving 18 bases between. CDR1 is LNHDA, CDR2 SQIVND, per germline (reference sequence). The CDR3 sequence: CASSESGMPRETQYF. Here the CDR3 DNA reads TGTGCCAGTAGTGAATCCGGGATGCCAAGGGAGACCCAGTACTTC. The complete variable domain, with remaining parts taken from reference TRBV19 and TRBJ2-5, reads DGGITQSPKYLFRKEGQNVTLSCEQNLNHDAMYWYRQDPGQGLRLIYYSQIVNDFQKGDIAEGYSVSREKKESFPLTVTSAQKNPTAFYLCASSESGMPRETQYFGPGTRLLVL.

The chain combines TRBV7-9 with TRBJ2-7; 15 bases match TRBD2. Unmatched junction bases numbered 5, after V lost 5 bases and J lost 0 bases. Germline V gives CDR1 SEHNR, CDR2 FQNEAQ (reference sequence). The CDR3 is 17 amino acids. CDR3 DNA sequence: TGTGCCAGCAGCCCGGGACTAGCGGGGGGCCTCTCCTACGAGCAGTACTTC. Protein: CASSPGLAGGLSYEQYF.

This clone was detected once. This chain joins TRBV20-1 and TRBJ1-2; TRBD1 matches 7 bases. V was clipped by 3 bases and J by 0 bases; unmatched bases: 4. CDR3 length equals 14 residues. Germline-derived CDR1 and CDR2 are DFQATT and SNEGSKA (reference sequence). This CDR3 is CSASDRVANYGYTF. CDR3 coding DNA: TGCAGTGCTAGTGACAGGGTAGCTAACTATGGCTACACCTTC.

A single count supports this clone. V and J are TRBV27 and TRBJ1-4; possibly TRBD1 for D (5 bases). CDR1 and CDR2 from the germline V gene are MNHEY and SMNVEV (reference sequence). V was pared by 3 bases and J by 8 bases, with 16 bases between. The CDR3 is made up of 15 amino acids. The CDR3 sequence is CASSFISGGAEKLFF. CDR3 bases: TGTGCCAGCAGTTTTATCTCCGGTGGGGCAGAAAAACTGTTTTTT.

The V and J genes are TRBV5-6 and TRBJ2-5, with D perhaps TRBD1 (6 bases). V lost 4 bases and J 5 bases, leaving 15 bases between the germline ends. Germline assignment: CDR1 SGHDT and CDR2 YYEEEE. This CDR3 region has 14 residues. In DNA, the CDR3 is TGTGCCAGCAGCGGAAGGACAGAGGCTGAGACCCAGTACTTC. As protein: CASSGRTEAETQYF.

The chain employs TRBV19 and TRBJ2-7, with 8 positions matching TRBD2. V lost 7 bases, J lost 4 bases, and 15 bases stayed unmatched. The CDR3 length is 16 residues. Germline assignment: CDR1 LNHDA and CDR2 SQIVND (reference sequence). The CDR3 DNA reads as TGTGCCAGTACCAGAGGGGCAGCGGGAGATAGATACGAGCAGTACTTC. Amino acid sequence: CASTRGAAGDRYEQYF.

This clone has a handful of counts. This chain links TRBV12-3 or TRBV12-4 with TRBJ1-5, with D uncertain. Deletions cut 3 bases from V and 9 bases from J, with 12 bases between. CDR3 length: 13 residues. The CDR3 protein is CASSFGLLGPQHF. The CDR3 region has the DNA TGTGCCAGCAGTTTTGGCCTCCTGGGGCCCCAGCATTTT.

V usage is TRBV18 and J usage is TRBJ2-2, with TRBD2 matching over 8 bases. This CDR3 is 15 amino acids long. Trimming removed 2 bases from V and 4 bases from J; junction bases left unmatched: 3. Germline CDR1 and CDR2: KGHSH and LQKENI. CDR3 sequence: CASSPVAGLTGELFF. The CDR3, as DNA: TGTGCCAGCTCACCAGTAGCGGGACTCACCGGGGAGCTGTTTTTT.

The CDR3 loop is CASSTIPSSGGQETQYF. The CDR3 bases are TGTGCCAGCAGCACCATCCCGAGTAGCGGAGGACAAGAGACCCAGTACTTC. This rearrangement joins TRBV9 to TRBJ2-5; D might be TRBD2 (6 bases). The V end lost 4 bases, the J end lost 2 bases, and 21 bases lay between the germline ends. Germline loops: CDR1 SGDLS, CDR2 YYNGEE. The CDR3 consists of 17 residues. Full variable domain (rest looked up from reference TRBV9 and TRBJ2-5): DSGVTQTPKHLITATGQRVTLRCSPRSGDLSVYWYQQSLDQGLQFLIQYYNGEERAKGNILERFSAQQFPDLHSELNLSSLELGDSALYFCASSTIPSSGGQETQYFGPGTRLLVL.

The DNA of the CDR3 is TGTGCCAGTAGTGTCGGTAATCCGGGACAGGGCACAAGTTACTCCTACGAGCAGTACTTC. Its translation is CASSVGNPGQGTSYSYEQYF. V usage is TRBV19 and J usage is TRBJ2-7, with TRBD1 matching 9 bases. This CDR3 is built from 20 residues. CDR1 and CDR2 (germline): LNHDA, SQIVND (reference sequence). J was trimmed by 0 bases and V by 5 bases; bases with no gene match: 20.

The CDR3 spells CASSSYSGSRKWYF. CDR3 nucleotides: TGTGCCAGCAGTTCTTATAGCGGGAGTCGGAAGTGGTACTTC. The chain combines TRBV28 with TRBJ2-7; TRBD2 agrees at 9 bases. The CDR3 runs 14 residues. Germline assignment: CDR1 MDHEN and CDR2 SYDVKM. J was trimmed by 12 bases and V by 4 bases; bases with no gene match: 13. The whole variable domain, filled in from reference TRBV28 and TRBJ2-7, reads DVKVTQSSRYLVKRTGEKVFLECVQDMDHENMFWYRQDPGLGLRLIYFSYDVKMKEKGDIPEGYSVSREKKERFSLILESASTNQTSMYLCASSSYSGSRKWYFGPGTRLTVT.